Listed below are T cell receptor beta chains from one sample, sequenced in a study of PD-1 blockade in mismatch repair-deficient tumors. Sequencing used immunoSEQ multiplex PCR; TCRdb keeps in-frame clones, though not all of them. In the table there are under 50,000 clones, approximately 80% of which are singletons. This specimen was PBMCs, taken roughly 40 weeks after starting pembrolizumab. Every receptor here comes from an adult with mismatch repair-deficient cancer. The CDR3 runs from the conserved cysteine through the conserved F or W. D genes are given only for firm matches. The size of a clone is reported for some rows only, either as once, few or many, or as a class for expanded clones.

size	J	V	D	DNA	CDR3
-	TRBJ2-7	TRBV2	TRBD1	TGTGCCAGCAGCGGGACAGCCTACGAGCAGTACTTC	CASSGTAYEQYF
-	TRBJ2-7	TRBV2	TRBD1	TGTGCCAGCATTTGGGACAGAACCTACGAGCAGTACTTC	CASIWDRTYEQYF
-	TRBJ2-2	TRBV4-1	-	TGCGCCAGCAGCCAAGGAAAGGGGCCGAACACCGGGGAGCTGTTTTTT	CASSQGKGPNTGELFF
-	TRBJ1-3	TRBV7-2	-	TGTGCCAGCAGCTTAAGTTCAGGGATTGGAAACACCATATATTTT	CASSLSSGIGNTIYF
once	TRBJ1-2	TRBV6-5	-	TGTGCCAGCAGTTACTCGGAGGTTAACTATGGCTACACCTTC	CASSYSEVNYGYTF
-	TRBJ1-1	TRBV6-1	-	TGTGCCAGCAGTGAACGTTTGGGCAGGACTGAAGCTTTCTTT	CASSERLGRTEAFF
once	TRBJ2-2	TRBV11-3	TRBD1	TGTGCCAGCAGACAAACAGGGGGCGTCGGGGAGCTGTTTTTT	CASRQTGGVGELFF
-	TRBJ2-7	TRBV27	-	TGTGCCAGCAGTTTATCAGGGACAACCTACGAGCAGTACTTC	CASSLSGTTYEQYF
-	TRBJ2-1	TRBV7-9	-	TGTGCCAGCAGCTTAATAGACAGGCAGTTCTTC	CASSLIDRQFF
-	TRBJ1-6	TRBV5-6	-	TGTGCCAGCAGCTGGGTTTCGGGCTCCTATAATTCACCCCTCCACTTT	CASSWVSGSYNSPLHF
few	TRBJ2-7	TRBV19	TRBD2	TGTGCCAGTAGTATCCGGGAGGGCGAGCAGTACTTC	CASSIREGEQYF
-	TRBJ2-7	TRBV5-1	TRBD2	TGCGCCAGCAGCTTGGCTCTAGCGGGAAGGGTCTACGAGCAGTACTTC	CASSLALAGRVYEQYF
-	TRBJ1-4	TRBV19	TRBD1	TGTGCCAGTAGTATGACAGGGGCCACAGGTGAAAAACTGTTTTTT	CASSMTGATGEKLFF
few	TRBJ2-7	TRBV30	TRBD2	TGTGCCTGGAGTAGCGGGAGGGATCCCGAGCAGTACTTC	CAWSSGRDPEQYF
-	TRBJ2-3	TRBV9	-	TGTGCAACCGGGACTGGAAAAAGCACAGATACGCAGTATTTT	CATGTGKSTDTQYF
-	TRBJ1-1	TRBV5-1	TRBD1	TGCGCCAGCAGCAACAGGGGATTGAACACTGAAGCTTTCTTT	CASSNRGLNTEAFF
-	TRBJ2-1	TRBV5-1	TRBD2	TGCGCCAGCAGCGCGGCCGGGACTAGCGGAAATGAGCAGTTCTTC	CASSAAGTSGNEQFF
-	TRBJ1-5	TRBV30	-	TGTGCCTGGAGTCTAGCGGGCAATCAGCCCCAGCATTTT	CAWSLAGNQPQHF
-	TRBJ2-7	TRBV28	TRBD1	TGTGCCAGCAGTCTCAGGGGGTTCAGCTCCTACGAGCAGTACTTC	CASSLRGFSSYEQYF
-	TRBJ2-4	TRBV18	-	TGTGCCAGCTCACCACCCTCCCGAGAAAACATTCAGTACTTC	CASSPPSRENIQYF
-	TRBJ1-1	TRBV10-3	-	TGTGCCCAAAGGGGGACATTGAACACTGAAGCTTTCTTT	CAQRGTLNTEAFF
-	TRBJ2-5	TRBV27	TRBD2	TGTGCCAGCAGTTTATTCGACGGGAGGGGGGAGACCCAGTACTTC	CASSLFDGRGETQYF
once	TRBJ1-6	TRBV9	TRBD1	TGTGCCAGCAGCGAAGGCCCGGGACAGGGGTACAGGAATTCACCCCTCCACTTT	CASSEGPGQGYRNSPLHF
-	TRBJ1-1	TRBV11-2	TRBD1	TGTGCCAGCAGCTTAGACCGGCGGGACAGGGGGCCGGGTGAAGCTTTCTTT	CASSLDRRDRGPGEAFF
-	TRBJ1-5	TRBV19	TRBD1	TGTGCCAGTAGTCCGCATTTAGTAACCCGGGACAGGGTCGATAGCAATCAGCCCCAGCATTTT	CASSPHLVTRDRVDSNQPQHF
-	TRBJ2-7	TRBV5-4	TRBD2	TGTGCCAGCAGCTTGGGAGCTAGCGGGAGAAGTTCCTACGAGCAGTACTTC	CASSLGASGRSSYEQYF